This TCR beta chain was sequenced during a study of blood T cell repertoires in COVID-19. There are 17 residues in the CDR3. The V gene's germline CDR1 is SEHNR and CDR2 FQNEAQ (reference sequence). Losses at the gene ends were 5 bases for V and 0 bases for J; bases not matched to a gene: 10. Profiled with immunoSEQ multiplex PCR; TCRdb holds only in-frame clones, not every one. The table lists 190,000 or so clones, approximately 90% of them singletons, with over 1% in the top ten. Cohort placement rested on clinical history that participants reported themselves. The sequence was collected from a young man who had recovered from COVID-19. The chain is built from TRBV7-9 and TRBJ1-1; 9 nucleotides line up with TRBD1. Sequenced sample: PBMCs or T cells enriched from blood (not recorded which). The CDR3 bases are TGTGCCAGCAGCAAGGGACAGGGTGAGGGTATGAACACTGAAGCTTTCTTT. This translates into CASSKGQGEGMNTEAFF.